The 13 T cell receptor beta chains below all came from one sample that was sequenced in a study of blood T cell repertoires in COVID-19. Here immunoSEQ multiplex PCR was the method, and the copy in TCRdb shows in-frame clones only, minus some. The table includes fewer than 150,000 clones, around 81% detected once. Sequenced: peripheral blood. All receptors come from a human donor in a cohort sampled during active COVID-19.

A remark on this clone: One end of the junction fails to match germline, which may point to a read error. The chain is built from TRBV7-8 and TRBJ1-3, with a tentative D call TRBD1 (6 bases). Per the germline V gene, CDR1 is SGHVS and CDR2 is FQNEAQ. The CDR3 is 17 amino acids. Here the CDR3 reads CASSLAAGGHAGNTIYF. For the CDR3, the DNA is TGTGCCAGCAGCCTAGCGGCGGGGGGACATGCTGGAAACACCATATATTTT. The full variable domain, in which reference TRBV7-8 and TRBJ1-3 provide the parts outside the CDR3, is GAGVSQSPRYKVAKRGQDVALRCDPISGHVSLFWYQQALGQGPEFLTYFQNEAQLDKSGLPSDRFFAERPEGSVSTLKIQRTQQEDSAVYLCASSLAAGGHAGNTIYFGEGSWLTVV.

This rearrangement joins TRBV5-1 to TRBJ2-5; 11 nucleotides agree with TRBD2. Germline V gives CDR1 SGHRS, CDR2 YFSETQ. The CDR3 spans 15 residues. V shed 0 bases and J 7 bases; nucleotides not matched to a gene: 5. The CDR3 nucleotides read TGCGCCAGCAGCTTGGTTGCTAGCGGGGGGTCGACCCAGTACTTC. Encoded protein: CASSLVASGGSTQYF.

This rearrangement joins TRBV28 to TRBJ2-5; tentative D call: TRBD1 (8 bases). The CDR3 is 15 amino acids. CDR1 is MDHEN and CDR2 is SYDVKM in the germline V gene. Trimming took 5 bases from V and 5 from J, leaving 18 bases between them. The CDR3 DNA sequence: TGTGCCAGCAGTGTCTCACAGGGGGGAGGGGAGACCCAGTACTTC. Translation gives CASSVSQGGGETQYF.

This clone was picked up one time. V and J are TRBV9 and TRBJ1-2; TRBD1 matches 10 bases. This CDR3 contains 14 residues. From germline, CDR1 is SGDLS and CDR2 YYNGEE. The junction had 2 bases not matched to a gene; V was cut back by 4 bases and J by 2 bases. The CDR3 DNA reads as TGTGCCAGCAGCTCGACAGGGGGCAACTATGGCTACACCTTC. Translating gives CASSSTGGNYGYTF. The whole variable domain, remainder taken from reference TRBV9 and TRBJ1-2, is DSGVTQTPKHLITATGQRVTLRCSPRSGDLSVYWYQQSLDQGLQFLIQYYNGEERAKGNILERFSAQQFPDLHSELNLSSLELGDSALYFCASSSTGGNYGYTFGSGTRLTVV.

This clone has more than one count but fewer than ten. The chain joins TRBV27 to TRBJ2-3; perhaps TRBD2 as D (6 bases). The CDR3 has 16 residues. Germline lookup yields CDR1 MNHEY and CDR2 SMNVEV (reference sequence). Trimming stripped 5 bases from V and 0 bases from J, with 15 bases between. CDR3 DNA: TGTGCCAGCAGTGCCAGTCAGCGGGCTAGCACAGATACGCAGTATTTT. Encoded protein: CASSASQRASTDTQYF.

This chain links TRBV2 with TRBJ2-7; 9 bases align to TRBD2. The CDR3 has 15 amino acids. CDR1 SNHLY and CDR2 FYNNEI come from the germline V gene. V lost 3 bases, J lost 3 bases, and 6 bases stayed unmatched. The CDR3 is CASSDWASGVYEQYF. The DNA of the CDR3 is TGTGCCAGCAGTGATTGGGCTAGCGGGGTCTACGAGCAGTACTTC.

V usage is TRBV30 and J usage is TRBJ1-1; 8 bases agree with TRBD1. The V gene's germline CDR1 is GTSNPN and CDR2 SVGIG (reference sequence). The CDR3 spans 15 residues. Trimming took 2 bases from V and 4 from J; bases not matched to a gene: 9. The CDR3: CAWSPRTGLSTEAFF. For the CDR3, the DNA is TGTGCCTGGAGTCCAAGGACAGGGCTCAGCACTGAAGCTTTCTTT.

The CDR3 sequence is CASRGEMGQNYEQYF. The CDR3 nucleotides are TGCGCCAGCAGGGGGGAGATGGGACAAAACTACGAGCAGTACTTC. The V gene is TRBV5-1, the J gene TRBJ2-7; tentatively, D is TRBD1 (6 bases). This CDR3 comprises 15 residues. CDR1 is SGHRS, CDR2 YFSETQ, per germline. V was clipped by 5 bases and J by 3 bases, with 18 bases between them.

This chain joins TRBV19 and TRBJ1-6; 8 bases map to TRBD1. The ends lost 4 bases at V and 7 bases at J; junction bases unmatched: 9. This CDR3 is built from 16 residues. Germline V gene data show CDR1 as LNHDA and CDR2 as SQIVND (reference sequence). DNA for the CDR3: TGTGCCAGTAGTACCGCGACAGGGGCAAGGAATTCACCCCTCCACTTT. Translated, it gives CASSTATGARNSPLHF.

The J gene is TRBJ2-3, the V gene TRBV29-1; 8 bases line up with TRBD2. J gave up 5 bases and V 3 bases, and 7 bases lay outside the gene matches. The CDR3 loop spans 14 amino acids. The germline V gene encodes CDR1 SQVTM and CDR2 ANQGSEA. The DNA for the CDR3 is TGCAGCGTTGATCAACGGGGGGGCGGAGATACGCAGTATTTT. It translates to CSVDQRGGGDTQYF.

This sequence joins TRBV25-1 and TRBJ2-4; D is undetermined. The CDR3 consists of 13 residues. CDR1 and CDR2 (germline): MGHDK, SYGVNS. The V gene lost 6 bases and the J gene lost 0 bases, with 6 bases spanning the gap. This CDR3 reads CASSGRAKNIQYF. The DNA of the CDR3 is TGTGCCAGCAGCGGTCGAGCCAAAAACATTCAGTACTTC. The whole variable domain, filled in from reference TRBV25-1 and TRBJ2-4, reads EADIYQTPRYLVIGTGKKITLECSQTMGHDKMYWYQQDPGMELHLIHYSYGVNSTEKGDLSSESTVSRIRTEHFPLTLESARPSHTSQYLCASSGRAKNIQYFGAGTRLSVL.

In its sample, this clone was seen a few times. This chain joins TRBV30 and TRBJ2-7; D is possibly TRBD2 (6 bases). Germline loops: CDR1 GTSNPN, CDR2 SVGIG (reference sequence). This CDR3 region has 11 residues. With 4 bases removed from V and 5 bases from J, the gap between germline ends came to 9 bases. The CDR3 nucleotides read TGTGCCTGGACGGGAGCCAACGAGCAGTACTTC. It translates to CAWTGANEQYF.

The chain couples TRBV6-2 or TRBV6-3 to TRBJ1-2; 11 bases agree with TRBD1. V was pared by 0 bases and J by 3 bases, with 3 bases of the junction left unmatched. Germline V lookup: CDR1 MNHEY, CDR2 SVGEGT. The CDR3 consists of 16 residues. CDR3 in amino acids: CASSYSWTGGDYGYTF. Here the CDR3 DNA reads TGTGCCAGCAGTTACTCCTGGACAGGGGGCGACTATGGCTACACCTTC.